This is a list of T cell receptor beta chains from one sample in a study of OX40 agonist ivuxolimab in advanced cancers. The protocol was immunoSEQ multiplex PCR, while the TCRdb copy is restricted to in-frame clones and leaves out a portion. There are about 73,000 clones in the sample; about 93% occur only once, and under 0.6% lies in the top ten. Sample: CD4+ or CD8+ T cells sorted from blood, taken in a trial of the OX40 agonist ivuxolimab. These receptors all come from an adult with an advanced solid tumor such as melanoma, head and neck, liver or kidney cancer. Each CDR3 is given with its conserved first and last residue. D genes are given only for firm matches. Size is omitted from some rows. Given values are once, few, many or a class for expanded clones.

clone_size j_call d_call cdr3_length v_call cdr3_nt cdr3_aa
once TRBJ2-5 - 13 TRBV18 TGTGCCAGCTCACCAGCAGCAGGGGAGACCCAGTACTTC CASSPAAGETQYF
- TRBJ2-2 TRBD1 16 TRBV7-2 TGTGCCAGCAGCCCACAGGGGGGAAAGAACACCGGGGAGCTGTTTTTT CASSPQGGKNTGELFF
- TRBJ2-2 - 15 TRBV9 TGTGCCAGCAGCGTAGTAACCGGGACCACCGGGGAGCTGTTTTTT CASSVVTGTTGELFF
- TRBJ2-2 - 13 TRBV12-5 TGTGCTAGTGGTTTGGTGGGGGTCGGGGAGCTGTTTTTT CASGLVGVGELFF
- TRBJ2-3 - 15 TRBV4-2 TGTGCCAGCAGCCCCCTGGCTAGCCTGGCAGATACGCAGTATTTT CASSPLASLADTQYF
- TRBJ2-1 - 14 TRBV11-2 TGTGCCAGCAGCCCTGCCGCGGGAAACAATGAGCAGTTCTTC CASSPAAGNNEQFF
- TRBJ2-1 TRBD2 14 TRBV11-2 TGTGCCAGCCGATATAGCGGGAGGGCAGGGGAGCAGTTCTTC CASRYSGRAGEQFF
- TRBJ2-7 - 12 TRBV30 TGTGCCTGTCTCCGGGACACCTACGAGCAGTACTTC CACLRDTYEQYF
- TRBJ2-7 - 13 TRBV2 TGTGCCAGCAGAACAGGGAGGAGCAACGAGCAGTACTTC CASRTGRSNEQYF
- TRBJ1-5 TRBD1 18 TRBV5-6 TGTGCCAGCAGCTTTTACCGGGACAGGGGAATTGGGGATCAGCCCCAGCATTTT CASSFYRDRGIGDQPQHF
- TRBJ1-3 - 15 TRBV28 TGTGCCAGCATGGGTGCACGCCTGGGTGGAAACACCATATATTTT CASMGARLGGNTIYF
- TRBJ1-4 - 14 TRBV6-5 TGTGCCAGCAAGAGGTCTGCAACTAATGAAAAACTGTTTTTT CASKRSATNEKLFF
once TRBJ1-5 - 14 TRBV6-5 TGTGCCAGCAGTTACGTCAGGGCTCCTCAGCCCCAGCATTTT CASSYVRAPQPQHF
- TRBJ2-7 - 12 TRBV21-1 TGTGCCAGCAGCAAAGGGAAGCGGCGGCAGTACTTC CASSKGKRRQYF
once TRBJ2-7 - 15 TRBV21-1 TGTGCCAGCAGCAAAGCCAGACGACAACTCTACGAGCAGTACTTC CASSKARRQLYEQYF
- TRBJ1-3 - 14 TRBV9 TGTGCCAGCAGCGACCCCACCATACCGGGCACCATATATTTT CASSDPTIPGTIYF
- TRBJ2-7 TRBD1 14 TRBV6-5 TGTGCCAGCAGTTACCGGGACAGCTCCTACGAGCAGTACTTC CASSYRDSSYEQYF
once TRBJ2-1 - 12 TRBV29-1 TGCAGCGTTCCTAGCCGCTACAATGAGCAGTTCTTC CSVPSRYNEQFF
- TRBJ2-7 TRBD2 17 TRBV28 TGTGCCAGCAGCCTCGGCACTAGCGAGACCTGGCGCTACGAGCAGTACTTC CASSLGTSETWRYEQYF
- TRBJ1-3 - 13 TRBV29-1 TGCAGCGTTGTTGCGCACTCTGGAAACACCATATATTTT CSVVAHSGNTIYF
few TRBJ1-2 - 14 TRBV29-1 TGCAGCGTGGAAAAAAGCGAGGGAGCACCCGGCTACACCTTC CSVEKSEGAPGYTF
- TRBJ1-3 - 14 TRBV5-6 TGTGCCAGCAGGACCCATAGGAGTGGAAACACCATATATTTT CASRTHRSGNTIYF
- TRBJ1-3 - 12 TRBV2 TGTGCCAGCAGCGAAAATGGTAACACCATATATTTT CASSENGNTIYF
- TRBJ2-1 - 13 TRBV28 TGTGCCAGCAAGGGGACCCGACATGCAAAGCAGTTCTTC CASKGTRHAKQFF
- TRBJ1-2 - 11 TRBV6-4 TGTGCCAGCGGGCTGGGCTCCGCGATCACCTTC CASGLGSAITF
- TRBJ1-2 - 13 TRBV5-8 TGTGCCAGCAGCTTACCTGGAATTCGGGGCTACACCTTC CASSLPGIRGYTF
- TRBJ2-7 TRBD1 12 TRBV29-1 TGCAGCGTTTGGGACAGGGCAGCTGAGCAGTACTTC CSVWDRAAEQYF
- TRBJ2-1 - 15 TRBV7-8 TGTGCCAGCACCCTCAGCTTGGGTCCTTACAATGAGCAGTTCTTC CASTLSLGPYNEQFF
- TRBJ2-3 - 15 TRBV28 TGTGCCAGCAGACTTAAAAGGACTAGCACAGATACGCAGTATTTT CASRLKRTSTDTQYF
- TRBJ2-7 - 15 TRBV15 TGTGCCACCAGCAGAGGTGGGTTGATGGGGCCCGAGCAGTACTTC CATSRGGLMGPEQYF
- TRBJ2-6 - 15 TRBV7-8 TGTGCCAGCAGCTTAGTGAGTGCTGGGGCCAACGTCCTGACTTTC CASSLVSAGANVLTF
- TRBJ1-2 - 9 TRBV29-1 TGCAGCATAGCTGATGGCTACACCTTC CSIADGYTF
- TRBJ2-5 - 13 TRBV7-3 TGTGCCAGCAGCCCCGACAGGTTGGAGACCCAGTACTTC CASSPDRLETQYF
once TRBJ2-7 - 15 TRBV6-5 TGTGCCAGCAGCAAATGGGGGGACAGCGGCTACGAGCAGTACTTC CASSKWGDSGYEQYF
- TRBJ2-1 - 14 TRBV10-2 TGCGCCAGCATTTCTGACAGGCGACAGGATGAGCAGTTCTTC CASISDRRQDEQFF
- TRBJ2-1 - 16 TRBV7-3 TGTGCCAGCAGCGTAGGGTTCACAATCTCCTACAATGAGCAGTTCTTC CASSVGFTISYNEQFF
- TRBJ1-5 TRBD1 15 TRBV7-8 TGTGCCAGCAGCCCCGGGACAGGGGTGGGTCAGCCCCAGCATTTT CASSPGTGVGQPQHF
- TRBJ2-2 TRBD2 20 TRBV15 TGTGCCACCAGCAGAGATGCTCGGGCTAGCGGGAGGCCGAACACCGGGGAGCTGTTTTTT CATSRDARASGRPNTGELFF
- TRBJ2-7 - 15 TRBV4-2 TGTGCCAGCAGCCAAAATCAGGGGAGCTCCTACGAGCAGTACTTC CASSQNQGSSYEQYF
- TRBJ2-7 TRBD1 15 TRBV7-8 TGTGCCAGCAGCGCCGGGACAGGGGGCTTCTACGAGCAGTACTTC CASSAGTGGFYEQYF
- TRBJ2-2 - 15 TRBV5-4 TGTGCCAGCAGCCCCTTGGGAGGGGGCGTCGGGGAGCTGTTTTTT CASSPLGGGVGELFF
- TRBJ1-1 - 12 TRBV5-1 TGCGCCAGCAGCTCCACGGGCACTGAAGCTTTCTTT CASSSTGTEAFF
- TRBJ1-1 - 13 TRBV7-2 TGTGCCAGCAACTTTAACCAGAACACTGAAGCTTTCTTT CASNFNQNTEAFF
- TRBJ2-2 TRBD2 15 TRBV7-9 TGTGCCAGCAGCCTCCGACTAGCCGGGGCCGGGGAGCTGTTTTTT CASSLRLAGAGELFF
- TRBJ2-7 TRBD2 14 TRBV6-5 TGTGCCAGCAGGCTAGCGGTACTTCCCTACGAGCAGTACTTC CASRLAVLPYEQYF
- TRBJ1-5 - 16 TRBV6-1 TGTGCCAGCAGTGAAGCTAGCTGGGTCGGGTATCAGCCCCAGCATTTT CASSEASWVGYQPQHF
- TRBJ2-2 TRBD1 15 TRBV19 TGTGCCAGTAGTATATGGGACAGGGACACCGGGGAGCTGTTTTTT CASSIWDRDTGELFF
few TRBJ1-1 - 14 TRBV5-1 TGCGCCAGCAGCTCCGTGGGCGCAAACACTGAAGCTTTCTTT CASSSVGANTEAFF
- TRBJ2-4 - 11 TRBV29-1 TGCAGCGTGGACAGCGGAAACATTCAGTACTTC CSVDSGNIQYF
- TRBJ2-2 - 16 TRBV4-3 TGCGCCAGCAGCCAAGAAACGGGGTATAACACCGGGGAGCTGTTTTTT CASSQETGYNTGELFF
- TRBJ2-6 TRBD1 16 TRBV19 TGTGCCAGTAGTACCCGGGACAGGGGTGGGGCCAACGTCCTGACTTTC CASSTRDRGGANVLTF
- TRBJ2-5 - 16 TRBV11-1 TGTGCCAGCAGCTTAGGGTTCGCAGGGGAAAGAGAGACCCAGTACTTC CASSLGFAGERETQYF
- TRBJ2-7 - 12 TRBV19 TGTGCCAGTAGTATACCGGGGTACGAGCAGTACTTC CASSIPGYEQYF
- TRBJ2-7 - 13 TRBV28 TGTGCCACGATGAAGAGCGTTTCCTACGAGCAGTACTTC CATMKSVSYEQYF
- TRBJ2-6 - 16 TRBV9 TGTGCCAGCAGCGTAGTTAGGAGCTCTGGGGCCAACGTCCTGACTTTC CASSVVRSSGANVLTF
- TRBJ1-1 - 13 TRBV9 TGTGCCAGCAGCGTAGTCCTGAGGGCTGAAGCTTTCTTT CASSVVLRAEAFF
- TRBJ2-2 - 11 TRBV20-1 TGCAGTGCTAGGCACACCGGGGAGCTGTTTTTT CSARHTGELFF
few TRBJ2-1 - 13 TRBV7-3 TGTGCCAGCAGCTTAGGAATGGGCAAAAAGCAGTTCTTC CASSLGMGKKQFF
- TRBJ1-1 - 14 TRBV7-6 TGTGCCAGCAGCTTAGGTTCTGTAGGCACTGAAGCTTTCTTT CASSLGSVGTEAFF
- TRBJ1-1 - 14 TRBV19 TGTGCCAGTAGTAACGGGTTTATAGACACTGAAGCTTTCTTT CASSNGFIDTEAFF